The 27 T cell receptor beta chains reported below all come from one sample, sequenced in a study of T cells in Graves' hyperthyroidism and ophthalmopathy. Authors of the study amplified TCR beta CDR3 regions from RNA transcripts. An initial round of RT-PCR targeting the TCR CDR3 relied on the HTBI primer set. MiXCR, applied by TCRdb to the multiplex PCR reads, yields one record per CDR3 protein. This table holds some 300,000 distinct CDR3 sequences, 16% found once. Sequencing was done on a sample of blood. These receptor sequences come from a man aged 25-45 years with Graves' hyperthyroidism.

This clonotype appeared many times. The chain has TRBV7-9 and TRBJ2-1, with D maybe TRBD1 (6 bases). V lost 2 bases and J lost 5, with 13 bases in between. Germline assignment: CDR1 SEHNR and CDR2 FQNEAQ (reference sequence). The CDR3 runs 15 residues. CDR3 DNA: TGTGCCAGCAGCTTAAGGGCAGGGGAACACAATGAGCAGTTCTTC. Amino acid sequence: CASSLRAGEHNEQFF.

With regard to this clonotype: A junction end diverges from the germline sequence, so it may reflect a read error. The chain combines TRBV11-2 with TRBJ2-3; D might be TRBD2 (6 bases). Germline V gene data show CDR1 as SGHAT and CDR2 as FQNNGV. This CDR3 has 16 residues. The CDR3 coding sequence is TGCGCCAGCAGCCAAGCCCGTGTGGGAGGTGCGGATACGCAGTATTTT. This translates into CASSQARVGGADTQYF.

The chain couples TRBV11-1 to TRBJ1-4; no reliable D call. CDR3 length: 15 residues. Trimming removed 5 bases at V and 0 bases at J, with 10 bases between. Germline-derived CDR1 and CDR2 are SGHAT and FQDESV (reference sequence). DNA for the CDR3: TGTGCCAGCAGCCAGGACGTGGCAACTAATGAAAAACTGTTTTTT. Translated, it gives CASSQDVATNEKLFF. Based on the CDR3 plus reference TRBV11-1 and TRBJ1-4, the full variable domain is EAEVAQSPRYKITEKSQAVAFWCDPISGHATLYWYRQILGQGPELLVQFQDESVVDDSQLPKDRFSAERLKGVDSTLKIQPAELGDSAMYLCASSQDVATNEKLFFGSGTQLSVL.

The chain links TRBV5-1 to TRBJ2-6; weak D call: TRBD2 (6 bases). There are 16 residues in the CDR3. The V gene lost 5 bases and the J gene lost 0 bases, with 12 bases spanning the gap. The germline V gene has CDR1 SGHRS and CDR2 YFSETQ. CDR3 DNA sequence: TGCGCCAGCAGTTACGGGGGAAGCTCTGGGGCCAACGTCCTGACTTTC. Amino acid sequence: CASSYGGSSGANVLTF.

This clonotype occurred many times. The gene calls are TRBV15 and TRBJ2-7, with 10 bases that match TRBD2. The CDR3 spans 16 residues. Looked up from germline, CDR1 is LNHNV and CDR2 is YYDKDF (reference sequence). V shed 4 bases, J shed 3 bases, and the junction held 9 bases outside the gene matches. CDR3 sequence (DNA): TGTGCCACCAGCATCCGGCCTCGGACTAGCGGCTACGAGCAGTACTTC. Amino acids: CATSIRPRTSGYEQYF. The full variable domain, with the rest looked up from reference TRBV15 and TRBJ2-7, is DAMVIQNPRYQVTQFGKPVTLSCSQTLNHNVMYWYQQKSSQAPKLLFHYYDKDFNNEADTPDNFQSRRPNTSFCFLDIRSPGLGDTAMYLCATSIRPRTSGYEQYFGPGTRLTVT.

Note on this clonotype: A much larger clone lies a single base off, so this may be a read error. The V and J genes are TRBV12-3 or TRBV12-4 and TRBJ2-2; D ambiguous. The CDR3 consists of 13 residues. The CDR3 protein is CASSPGYTEELFF. CDR3 nucleotides: TGTGCCAGCAGTCCAGGATACACCGAGGAGCTGTTTTTT.

This clonotype appeared a few times. V and J are TRBV5-1 and TRBJ1-2; no clear D gene. Per germline, CDR1 SGHRS and CDR2 YFSETQ. V shed 4 bases and J shed 4 bases, with 17 bases lying between them. CDR3 length: 15 residues. CDR3 sequence reads: CASSPMGGESYGYTF. CDR3 DNA sequence: TGCGCCAGCAGCCCGATGGGTGGTGAGAGCTATGGCTACACCTTC.

On this clonotype itself: This sequence may be a read error, since a much larger clone differs from it by one base. The conserved closing phenylalanine or tryptophan is absent in this CDR3, likely reflecting a read error. V is TRBV20-1 and J is TRBJ2-1; perhaps TRBD1 as D (5 bases). Deletions cut 6 bases from V and 2 bases from J, with 20 bases between. This CDR3 region has 16 residues. CDR1 is DFQATT, CDR2 SNEGSKA, per germline (reference sequence). CDR3 nucleotide sequence: TGCAGTGCCCCACTACCCCGGACAATGGCCTACAATGAGCAGTTCTAC. This encodes CSAPLPRTMAYNEQFY.

The sample holds many counts of this clonotype. The rearrangement links TRBV5-1 to TRBJ2-1, with D possibly matching TRBD1 (6 bases). The CDR3 is 12 residues long. Germline assignment: CDR1 SGHRS and CDR2 YFSETQ. Trimming stripped 1 base from V and 7 bases from J, with 6 bases between. DNA of the CDR3: TGCGCCAGCAGCTTGCAGGGGAATGAGCAGTTCTTC. It specifies CASSLQGNEQFF.

This clonotype occurred many times. The chain carries TRBV7-2 and TRBJ1-2; D not certain. The CDR3 spans 14 residues. The V gene's germline CDR1 is SGHTA and CDR2 FQGNSA. Trimming took 1 base from V and 4 from J, leaving 10 bases between them. The CDR3 spells CASSLVQSTYGYTF. The CDR3 DNA reads as TGTGCCAGCAGCTTAGTACAGAGCACCTATGGCTACACCTTC.

This clonotype has just a few counts. The chain joins TRBV20-1 to TRBJ2-1, with D unresolved. The CDR3 has 11 amino acids. Trimming cost V 5 bases and J 5 bases, with 7 bases left between them. CDR1 is DFQATT, CDR2 SNEGSKA, per germline (reference sequence). In DNA form, the CDR3 reads TGCAGTGCTCTCTATGACAATGAGCAGTTCTTC. As protein: CSALYDNEQFF.

This clonotype was found many times. V gene TRBV12-3 or TRBV12-4 combines with J gene TRBJ2-3; 8 nucleotides align to TRBD2. V lost 6 bases, J lost 5 bases, and 10 bases stayed unmatched. This CDR3 is built from 15 residues. CDR3 sequence (DNA): TGTGCCAGCAGCGCTGAAGCGGGAGAGGGAGATACGCAGTATTTT. Translating it yields CASSAEAGEGDTQYF.

This clonotype was picked up many times. V gene TRBV3-1 combines with J gene TRBJ2-2; D possibly corresponds to TRBD1 (6 bases). This CDR3 is built from 16 residues. Per germline, CDR1 LGHDT and CDR2 YNNKEL (reference sequence). The V end was cut by 4 bases, the J end by 0 bases, with 12 bases between. The CDR3 is CASSLGTPPNTGELFF. The DNA for the CDR3 is TGTGCCAGCAGCCTAGGGACACCGCCGAACACCGGGGAGCTGTTTTTT.

At least ten counts were recorded for this clonotype. V usage is TRBV12-3 or TRBV12-4 and J usage is TRBJ1-1; 12 bases map to TRBD1. V gave up 6 bases and J gave up 3 bases; unmatched junction bases: 11. CDR3 size: 17 residues. CDR3 amino acids: CASSSRDRGLGYTEAFF. The CDR3 DNA is TGTGCCAGCAGCTCCCGGGACAGGGGGCTGGGCTACACTGAAGCTTTCTTT.

The V gene is TRBV2, the J gene TRBJ2-1, with D unresolved. CDR1 and CDR2 from the germline V gene are SNHLY and FYNNEI. V lost 7 bases, J lost 10 bases, and 20 bases lay in between. This CDR3 has 14 amino acids. CDR3 loop: CASKLVVSGWEQFF. The CDR3 region has the DNA TGTGCCAGCAAGCTCGTAGTGTCTGGTTGGGAGCAGTTCTTC.

The rearrangement links TRBV10-3 to TRBJ1-5; 7 bases are a match to TRBD1. CDR3 length: 19 amino acids. Germline-derived CDR1 and CDR2 are ENHRY and SYGVKD. V gave up 5 bases and J gave up 2 bases; unmatched junction bases: 18. The CDR3 nucleotides read TGTGCCATCAGTCCTCACCGGGACAGAAGTTCGGAGGGCAATCAGCCCCAGCATTTT. Translation: CAISPHRDRSSEGNQPQHF.

This clonotype has a handful of counts. The chain employs TRBV15 and TRBJ2-2, with a weak D call TRBD1 (5 bases). Germline assignment: CDR1 LNHNV and CDR2 YYDKDF (reference sequence). V was clipped by 5 bases and J by 0 bases, with 10 bases between them. This CDR3 has 15 amino acids. The CDR3 region has the DNA TGTGCCACCAGCCTCGACAGACCGAACACCGGGGAGCTGTTTTTT. Residues: CATSLDRPNTGELFF.

This chain links TRBV11-3 with TRBJ2-7; TRBD2 matches 16 bases. The CDR3 runs to 16 residues. Germline V lookup: CDR1 SGHNT, CDR2 YENEEA. The V segment lost 7 bases and the J segment 5 bases; nucleotides outside the gene matches: 8. CDR3: CASNPGTSGREDEQYF. CDR3 in DNA: TGTGCCAGCAACCCCGGGACTAGCGGGAGGGAAGACGAGCAGTACTTC.

The chain is built from TRBV24-1 and TRBJ2-3; D is unclear. V was cut by 9 bases and J by 3 bases, with 6 bases left in between. Germline V gene sequence: CDR1 KGHDR, CDR2 SFDVKD. This CDR3 region has 11 residues. Here the CDR3 DNA reads TGTGCCACCGGAGAGACAGATACGCAGTATTTT. Its translation is CATGETDTQYF.

The chain is built from TRBV6-5 and TRBJ1-2; D is ambiguous. This CDR3 contains 13 residues. Germline values: CDR1 MNHEY, CDR2 SVGAGI. V dropped 4 bases and J dropped 7 bases, with 13 bases sitting between them. CDR3 residues: CASSSRLEGGYTF. CDR3 DNA sequence: TGTGCCAGCAGTTCCAGACTAGAAGGTGGCTACACCTTC.

The chain has TRBV7-8 and TRBJ2-7; D gene unclear. The CDR3 covers 11 residues. The ends were cut back, 5 bases at V and 8 bases at J, with 10 bases in the middle. CDR1 is SGHVS, CDR2 FQNEAQ, per germline. CDR3 protein: CASSPRSQQYF. As DNA, the CDR3 is TGTGCCAGCAGCCCGCGGTCCCAGCAGTACTTC. The complete variable domain, with remaining parts taken from reference TRBV7-8 and TRBJ2-7, reads GAGVSQSPRYKVAKRGQDVALRCDPISGHVSLFWYQQALGQGPEFLTYFQNEAQLDKSGLPSDRFFAERPEGSVSTLKIQRTQQEDSAVYLCASSPRSQQYFGPGTRLTVT.

The sample holds many counts of this clonotype. V gene TRBV27 combines with J gene TRBJ2-7; D may be TRBD1 (6 bases). Germline V lookup: CDR1 MNHEY, CDR2 SMNVEV (reference sequence). V was trimmed by 3 bases and J by 3 bases, leaving 9 bases between them. CDR3 length equals 13 residues. The CDR3 protein is CASSLGAHYEQYF. In nucleotides, the CDR3 is TGTGCCAGCAGTTTGGGGGCCCACTACGAGCAGTACTTC.

This clonotype was detected only a few times. The V and J genes are TRBV7-6 and TRBJ2-3; D unclear. Germline CDR1 reads SGHVS; CDR2 reads FNYEAQ. V lost 5 bases to trimming and J lost 1 base, with 10 bases between them. The CDR3 has 14 residues. DNA for the CDR3: TGTGCCAGCAGCCCCCAGCCTGGCACAGATACGCAGTATTTT. As protein: CASSPQPGTDTQYF.

This clonotype was observed many times. The rearrangement joins TRBV12-3 or TRBV12-4 to TRBJ1-3; D gene uncertain. The CDR3 is made up of 12 amino acids. V was clipped by 3 bases and J by 1 base, with 1 base between them. CDR3 loop: CASSFSGNTIYF. CDR3 sequence (DNA): TGTGCCAGCAGTTTTTCTGGAAACACCATATATTTT.

This clonotype was seen repeatedly, ten times or more. The genes are TRBV5-1 and TRBJ2-7, with 12 bases identical to TRBD1. CDR1 is SGHRS, CDR2 YFSETQ, per germline. Trimming at V came to 2 bases and at J to 6 bases, leaving 3 bases not matched to a gene. This CDR3 comprises 14 residues. The CDR3 DNA reads as TGCGCCAGCAGCTTCGGGACAGGGGGCCTCGAGCAGTACTTC. Amino acid sequence: CASSFGTGGLEQYF.

This clonotype was found a few times. The J gene is TRBJ2-4, the V gene TRBV2; maybe TRBD2 (5 bases). V was pared by 6 bases and J by 8 bases, with 11 bases between. The CDR3 is made up of 12 amino acids. Germline V gene lookup returns CDR1 SNHLY and CDR2 FYNNEI. CDR3 DNA sequence: TGTGCCAGCAGAAAAGTGGAGGACATTCAGTACTTC. This codes for CASRKVEDIQYF.

The V and J genes are TRBV11-2 and TRBJ2-7; D possibly uses TRBD1 or TRBD2 (6 bases each). CDR3 length: 16 amino acids. Deletions cut 5 bases from V and 1 base from J, with 18 bases between. CDR1 SGHAT and CDR2 FQNNGV come from the germline V gene. CDR3 protein: CASSPQAAGQSYEQYF. The CDR3 DNA reads as TGTGCCAGCAGCCCTCAAGCGGCGGGACAATCCTACGAGCAGTACTTC.